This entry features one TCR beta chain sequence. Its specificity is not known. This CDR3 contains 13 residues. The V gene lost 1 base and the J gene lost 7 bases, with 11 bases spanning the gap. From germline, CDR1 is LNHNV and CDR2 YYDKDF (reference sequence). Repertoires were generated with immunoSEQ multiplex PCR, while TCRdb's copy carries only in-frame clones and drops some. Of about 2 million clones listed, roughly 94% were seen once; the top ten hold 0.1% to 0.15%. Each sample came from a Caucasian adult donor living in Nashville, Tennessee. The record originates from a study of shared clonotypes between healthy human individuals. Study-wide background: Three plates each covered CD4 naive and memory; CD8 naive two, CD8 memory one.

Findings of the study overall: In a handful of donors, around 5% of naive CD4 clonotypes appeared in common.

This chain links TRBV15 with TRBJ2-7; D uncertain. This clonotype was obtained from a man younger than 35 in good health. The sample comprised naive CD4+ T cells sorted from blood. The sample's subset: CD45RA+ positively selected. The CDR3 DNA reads TGTGCCACCAGCAGAGGGTCGAACTCGGAGCAGTACTTC. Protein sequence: CATSRGSNSEQYF.